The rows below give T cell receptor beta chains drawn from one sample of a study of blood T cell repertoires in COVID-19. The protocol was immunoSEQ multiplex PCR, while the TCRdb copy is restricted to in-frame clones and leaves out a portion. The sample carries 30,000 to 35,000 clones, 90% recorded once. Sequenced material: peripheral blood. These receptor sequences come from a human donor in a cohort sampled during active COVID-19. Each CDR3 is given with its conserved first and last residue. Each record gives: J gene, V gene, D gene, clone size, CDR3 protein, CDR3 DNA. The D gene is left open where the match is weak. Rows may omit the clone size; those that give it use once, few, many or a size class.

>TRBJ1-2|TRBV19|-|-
CASSIIRHTGGNYGYTF
TGTGCCAGTAGTATTATCCGCCATACAGGAGGGAACTATGGCTACACCTTC
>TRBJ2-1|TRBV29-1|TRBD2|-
CSVGQPGLADNEQFF
TGCAGCGTTGGACAGCCGGGACTAGCGGACAATGAGCAGTTCTTC
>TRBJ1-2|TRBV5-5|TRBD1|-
CASSFPPGQGASGYTF
TGTGCCAGCAGCTTTCCCCCGGGACAGGGGGCATCAGGCTACACCTTC
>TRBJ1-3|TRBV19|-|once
CASNSLSGNTIYF
TGTGCCAGTAACAGCCTCTCTGGAAACACCATATATTTT
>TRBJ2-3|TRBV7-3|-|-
CASSRGDPTDTQYF
TGTGCCAGCAGTCGCGGGGATCCCACAGATACGCAGTATTTT
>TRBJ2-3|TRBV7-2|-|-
CASSSPSRISADTQYF
TGTGCCAGCAGCTCCCCGTCTAGGATTAGCGCAGATACGCAGTATTTT
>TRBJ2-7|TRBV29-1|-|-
CSVAGTSYEQYF
TGCAGCGTTGCAGGGACTTCCTACGAGCAGTACTTC
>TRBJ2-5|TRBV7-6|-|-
CASREKGLGQETQYF
TGTGCCTCTCGGGAGAAGGGTTTAGGGCAAGAGACCCAGTACTTC
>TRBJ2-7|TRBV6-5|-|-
CASSTRRGVVYEQYF
TGTGCCAGCAGTACCCGCAGGGGTGTCGTATACGAGCAGTACTTC
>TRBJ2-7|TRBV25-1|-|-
CASSEFSGTPYEQYF
TGTGCCAGCAGTGAATTCTCCGGGACACCCTACGAGCAGTACTTC
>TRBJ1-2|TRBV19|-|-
CASSDSVYGYTF
TGTGCCAGTAGTGACAGCGTCTATGGCTACACCTTC
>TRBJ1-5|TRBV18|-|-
CASSFAARSNQPQHF
TGTGCCAGCTCATTCGCGGCGCGTAGCAATCAGCCCCAGCATTTT
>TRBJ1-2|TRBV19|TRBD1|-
CASRRTDLAGQGALNYGYTF
TGTGCCAGTAGGAGGACCGACCTTGCGGGACAGGGGGCGCTGAACTATGGCTACACCTTC
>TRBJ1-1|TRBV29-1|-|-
CSVEVPGMNTEAFF
TGCAGCGTTGAAGTGCCGGGGATGAACACTGAAGCTTTCTTT
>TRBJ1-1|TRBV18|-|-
CASSPGREETFF
TGTGCCAGCTCACCGGGCAGGGAGGAAACTTTCTTT
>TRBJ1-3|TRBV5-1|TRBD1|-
CASSLARQGLSGNTIYF
TGCGCCAGCAGCTTAGCCCGACAGGGACTCTCTGGAAACACCATATATTTT
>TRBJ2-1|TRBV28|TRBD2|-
CASSSVPGTSGRVAYNEQFF
TGTGCCAGCAGTAGCGTGCCCGGGACTAGCGGGAGGGTGGCCTACAATGAGCAGTTCTTC
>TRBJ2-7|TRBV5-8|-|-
CASPRKTKSRAGEIYEQYF
TGTGCCAGCCCCCGGAAAACTAAGTCCAGGGCAGGGGAAATATACGAGCAGTACTTC
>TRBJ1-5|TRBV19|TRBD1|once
CASSRGQGVSNQPQHF
TGTGCCAGTAGTAGGGGACAGGGCGTTAGCAATCAGCCCCAGCATTTT
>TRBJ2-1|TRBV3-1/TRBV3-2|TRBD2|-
CASSQVISWGGRVRSSYNEQFF
TGTGCCAGCAGCCAAGTAATTAGCTGGGGCGGGAGGGTAAGAAGCTCCTACAATGAGCAGTTCTTC
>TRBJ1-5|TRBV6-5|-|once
CASSYSENSNQPQHF
TGTGCCAGCAGTTACAGTGAGAATAGCAATCAGCCCCAGCATTTT
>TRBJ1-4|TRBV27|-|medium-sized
CASSYRATNEKLFF
TGTGCCAGCAGCTACAGGGCCACTAATGAAAAACTGTTTTTT
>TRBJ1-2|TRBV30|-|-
CAWSVEGNYGYTF
TGTGCCTGGAGTGTAGAGGGCAACTATGGCTACACCTTC
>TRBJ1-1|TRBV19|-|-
CASSMGARGTEAFF
TGTGCCAGTAGTATGGGGGCGCGGGGGACTGAAGCTTTCTTT
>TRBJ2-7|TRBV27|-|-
CASSLSQGSTYEQYF
TGTGCCAGCAGTTTATCGCAGGGATCTACCTACGAGCAGTACTTC
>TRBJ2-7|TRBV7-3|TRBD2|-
CASSLRGGEQYF
TGTGCCAGCAGCTTACGGGGGGGAGAGCAGTACTTC